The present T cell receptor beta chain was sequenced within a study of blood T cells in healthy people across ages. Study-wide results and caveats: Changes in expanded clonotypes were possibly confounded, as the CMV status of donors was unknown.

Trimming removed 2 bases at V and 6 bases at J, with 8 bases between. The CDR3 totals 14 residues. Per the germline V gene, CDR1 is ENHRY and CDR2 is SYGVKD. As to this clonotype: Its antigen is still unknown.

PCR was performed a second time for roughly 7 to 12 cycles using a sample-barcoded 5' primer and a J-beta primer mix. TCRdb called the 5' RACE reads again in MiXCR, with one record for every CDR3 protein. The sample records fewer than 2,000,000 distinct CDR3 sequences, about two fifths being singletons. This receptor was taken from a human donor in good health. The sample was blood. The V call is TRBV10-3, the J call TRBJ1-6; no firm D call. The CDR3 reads CAISEGLGNSPLHF. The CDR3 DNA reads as TGTGCCATCAGTGAGGGACTTGGTAATTCACCCCTCCACTTT.